One T cell receptor (beta chain) is described in this entry. Trimming took off 2 bases at V and 3 bases at J, with 8 bases between the two ends. The CDR3 spans 13 residues. CDR1 and CDR2 (germline): SGHVS, FNYEAQ. The data were taken from a study of blood T cell repertoires in COVID-19. Study at large: From T cells, B-cell-depleted T cells, or PBMCs came the material, which was cDNA or gDNA.

Per the original data handling: Scientists estimated how many nucleated cells there were by amplifying reference gene primers. The protocol was immunoSEQ multiplex PCR, while the TCRdb copy is restricted to in-frame clones and leaves out a portion. V, J and clone size derive from that table, while D and trimming were established from the DNA sequence. The data contain 85,000 to 130,000 clones, 71% of them seen just once; the ten biggest clones take up about 1%. This chain joins TRBV7-6 and TRBJ2-7; possibly TRBD2 for D (5 bases). The TCR was taken from a human donor with acute or convalescent COVID-19. The donor label of this sample is uncertain. The specimen sequenced was peripheral blood. CDR3 DNA sequence: TGTGCCAGCAGCTTATCAAGCGGCTACGAGCAGTACTTC. Its translation: CASSLSSGYEQYF.